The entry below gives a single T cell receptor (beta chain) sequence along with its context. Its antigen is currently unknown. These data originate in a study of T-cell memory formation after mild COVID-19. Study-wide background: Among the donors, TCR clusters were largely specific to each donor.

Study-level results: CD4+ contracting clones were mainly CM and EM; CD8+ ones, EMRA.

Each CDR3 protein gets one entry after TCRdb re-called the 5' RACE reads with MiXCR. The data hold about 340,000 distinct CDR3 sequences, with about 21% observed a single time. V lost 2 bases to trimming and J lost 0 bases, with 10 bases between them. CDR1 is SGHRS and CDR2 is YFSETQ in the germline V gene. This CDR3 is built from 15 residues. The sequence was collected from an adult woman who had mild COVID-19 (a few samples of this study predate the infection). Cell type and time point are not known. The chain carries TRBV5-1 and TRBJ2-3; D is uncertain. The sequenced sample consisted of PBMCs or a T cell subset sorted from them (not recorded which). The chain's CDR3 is CASSFDKASTDTQYF. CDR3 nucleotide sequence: TGCGCCAGCAGCTTCGACAAGGCTAGCACAGATACGCAGTATTTT.